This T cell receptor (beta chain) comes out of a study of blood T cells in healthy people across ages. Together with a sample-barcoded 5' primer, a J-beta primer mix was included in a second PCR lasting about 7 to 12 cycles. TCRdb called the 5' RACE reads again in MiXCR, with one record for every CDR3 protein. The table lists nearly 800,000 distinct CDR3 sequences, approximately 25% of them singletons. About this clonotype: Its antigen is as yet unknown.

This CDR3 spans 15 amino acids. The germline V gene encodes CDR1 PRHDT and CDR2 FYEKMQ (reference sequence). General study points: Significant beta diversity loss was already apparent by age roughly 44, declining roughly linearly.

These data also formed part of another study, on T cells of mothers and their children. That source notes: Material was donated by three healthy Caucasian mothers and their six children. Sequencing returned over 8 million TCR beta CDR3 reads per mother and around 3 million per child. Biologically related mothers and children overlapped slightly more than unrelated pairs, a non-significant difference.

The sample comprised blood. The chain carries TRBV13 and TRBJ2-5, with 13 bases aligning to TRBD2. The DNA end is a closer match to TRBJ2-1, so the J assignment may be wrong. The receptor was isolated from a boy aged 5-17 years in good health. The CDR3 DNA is TGTGCCAGCAGTGCCGGGACTAGCGGGACGGAGGCCCAGTTCTTC. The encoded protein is CASSAGTSGTEAQFF.